This is a list of T cell receptor beta chains from one sample in a study of control samples from healthy donors and cancer patients. Generated by immunoSEQ multiplex PCR, the TCRdb table keeps only in-frame clones and is missing some. The data show some 200,000 clones, 91% seen once. What was sequenced was blood. The receptor source for this set is a woman younger than 45 in good health. Each CDR3 is given with its conserved first and last residue. D genes are given only for firm matches. Clone size is given for some rows only: seen once, a few or many times, or a class if the clone is expanded.

D gene	clone size	V gene	J gene	CDR3 protein	CDR3 DNA
NA	NA	TRBV3-1/TRBV3-2	TRBJ1-2	CASSQAGAPNYGYTF	TGTGCCAGCAGCCAAGCAGGGGCCCCTAACTATGGCTACACCTTC
NA	NA	TRBV30	TRBJ2-7	CAWSVRPSYEQYF	TGTGCCTGGAGTGTCAGGCCTTCCTACGAGCAGTACTTC
NA	NA	TRBV4-3	TRBJ2-3	CASSQGPTDTQYF	TGCGCCAGCAGCCAAGGCCCCACAGATACGCAGTATTTT
NA	NA	TRBV13	TRBJ2-7	CASSLAGVETSYEQYF	TGTGCCAGCAGCTTAGCAGGGGTGGAAACCTCCTACGAGCAGTACTTC
TRBD1	NA	TRBV6-5	TRBJ2-1	CASSYGGTGDFNEQFF	TGTGCCAGCAGTTATGGGGGGACAGGGGATTTCAATGAGCAGTTCTTC
NA	NA	TRBV6-1	TRBJ1-1	CASRQNTEAFF	TGTGCCAGCAGGCAGAACACTGAAGCTTTCTTT
TRBD1	NA	TRBV7-3	TRBJ2-6	CASSSGQGAPGANVLTF	TGTGCCAGCAGCTCTGGACAGGGGGCGCCTGGGGCCAACGTCCTGACTTTC
TRBD1	once	TRBV4-2	TRBJ1-6	CASSQDREHSPLHF	TGTGCCAGCAGCCAGGACAGGGAGCATTCACCCCTCCACTTT
TRBD2	once	TRBV7-2	TRBJ2-3	CASSKLGAGLAGTDTQYF	TGTGCCAGCAGCAAATTGGGGGCCGGACTAGCGGGCACAGATACGCAGTATTTT
TRBD1	once	TRBV28	TRBJ2-7	CASSTGTGIYEQYF	TGTGCCAGCAGTACCGGGACAGGGATTTACGAGCAGTACTTC
NA	NA	TRBV6-5	TRBJ2-7	CASSYGRGPPYEQYF	TGTGCCAGCAGTTACGGGCGGGGGCCCCCCTACGAGCAGTACTTC
TRBD2	NA	TRBV9	TRBJ2-3	CASSPPLAGDTDTQYF	TGTGCCAGCAGCCCACCACTAGCGGGGGACACAGATACGCAGTATTTT
NA	few	TRBV11-2	TRBJ2-7	CASSQGRIYEQYF	TGTGCCAGCAGCCAGGGACGGATCTACGAGCAGTACTTC
NA	NA	TRBV5-5	TRBJ2-5	CASSRTYQETQYF	TGTGCCAGCAGTCGGACATACCAAGAGACCCAGTACTTC
TRBD2	NA	TRBV27	TRBJ2-1	CASSHPSGSSYNEQFF	TGTGCCAGCAGTCACCCTAGCGGGAGCTCCTACAATGAGCAGTTCTTC
NA	NA	TRBV3-1/TRBV3-2	TRBJ2-2	CASSQINTGELFF	TGTGCCAGCAGCCAGATCAACACCGGGGAGCTGTTTTTT